This T cell receptor beta chain appears in the sequencing data of a study of control samples from healthy donors and cancer patients. The data were produced by immunoSEQ multiplex PCR, yet TCRdb's version contains in-frame clones alone and is incomplete. This table holds roughly 79,000 clones, 75% to 90% found once. CDR3 size: 14 residues. Deletions cut 3 bases from V and 5 bases from J, with 16 bases between. Germline CDR1 is SQVTM and CDR2 is ANQGSEA. V gene TRBV29-1 combines with J gene TRBJ2-5; maybe TRBD2 (5 bases). The sequencing input was blood. This clonotype was obtained from a man in his fifties or sixties in good health. The CDR3 nucleotides are TGCAGCGTTGATGCTAGCCCATTTGAGGAGACCCAGTACTTC. This codes for CSVDASPFEETQYF.